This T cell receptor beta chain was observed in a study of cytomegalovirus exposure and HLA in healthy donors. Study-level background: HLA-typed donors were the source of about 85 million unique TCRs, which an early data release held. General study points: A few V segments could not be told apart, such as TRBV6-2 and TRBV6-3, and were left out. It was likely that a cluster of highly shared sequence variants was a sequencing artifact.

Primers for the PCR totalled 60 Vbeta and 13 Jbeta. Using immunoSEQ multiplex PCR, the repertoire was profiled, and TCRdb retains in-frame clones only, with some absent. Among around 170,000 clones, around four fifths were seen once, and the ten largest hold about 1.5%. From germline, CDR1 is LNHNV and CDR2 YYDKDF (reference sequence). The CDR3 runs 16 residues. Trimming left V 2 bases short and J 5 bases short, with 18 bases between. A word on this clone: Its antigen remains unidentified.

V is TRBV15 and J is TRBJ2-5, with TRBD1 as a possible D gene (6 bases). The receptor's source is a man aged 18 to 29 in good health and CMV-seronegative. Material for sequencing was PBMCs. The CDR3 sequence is CATSRQGFLNLETQYF. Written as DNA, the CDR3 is TGTGCCACCAGCAGACAGGGGTTTTTGAACCTGGAGACCCAGTACTTC.